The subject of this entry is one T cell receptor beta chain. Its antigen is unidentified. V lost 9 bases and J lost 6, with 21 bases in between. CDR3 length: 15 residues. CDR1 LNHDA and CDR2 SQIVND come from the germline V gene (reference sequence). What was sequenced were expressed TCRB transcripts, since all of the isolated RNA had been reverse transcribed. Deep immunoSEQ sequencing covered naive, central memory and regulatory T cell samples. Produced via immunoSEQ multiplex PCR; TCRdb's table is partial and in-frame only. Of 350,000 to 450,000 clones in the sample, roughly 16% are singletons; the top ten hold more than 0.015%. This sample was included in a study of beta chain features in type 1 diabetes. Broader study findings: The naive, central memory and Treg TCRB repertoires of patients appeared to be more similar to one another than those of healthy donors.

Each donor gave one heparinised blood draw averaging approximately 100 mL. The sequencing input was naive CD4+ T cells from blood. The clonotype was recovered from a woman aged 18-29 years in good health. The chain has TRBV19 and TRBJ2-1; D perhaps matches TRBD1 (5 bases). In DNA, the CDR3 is TGTGCCAGCCGGTCAACAGGTCGGATCGTCAATGAGCAGTTCTTC. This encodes CASRSTGRIVNEQFF.